The 5 T cell receptor beta chains reported below all come from one sample, sequenced in a study of radiotherapy plus CTLA-4 blockade in lung cancer. Assay used: immunoSEQ multiplex PCR; TCRdb lists only in-frame clones, some missing. Here the sample spans approximately 97,000 clones, roughly four fifths being singletons. Material: peripheral blood, obtained from a patient treated with radiotherapy plus ipilimumab. These receptors came from a human donor with non-small cell lung cancer who had stable disease on radiotherapy plus ipilimumab.

The chain couples TRBV7-3 to TRBJ2-7, with TRBD2 matching 13 bases. V dropped 4 bases and J dropped 6; count of bases not matched to a gene: 6. The CDR3 runs to 15 residues. Germline V gene sequence: CDR1 SGHTA, CDR2 FQGTGA. Written as DNA, the CDR3 is TGTGCCAGCAGCTCCGGACTAGCGGGAGTGTCCGAGCAGTACTTC. Protein sequence: CASSSGLAGVSEQYF.

This rearrangement joins TRBV14 to TRBJ2-7, with D unclear. The CDR3 consists of 14 residues. Germline-derived CDR1 and CDR2 are SGHDN and FVKESK. Trimming took off 1 base at V and 3 bases at J, with 10 bases between the two ends. In DNA, the CDR3 is TGTGCCAGCAGCCAAGCACCGCGTTACTACGAGCAGTACTTC. Its protein is CASSQAPRYYEQYF.

The CDR3: CASSSRQTGNTIYF. Here the CDR3 DNA reads TGTGCCAGCAGCTCCCGCCAGACGGGAAACACCATATATTTT. This chain links TRBV7-6 with TRBJ1-3, with no clear D. Between the trimmed V and J ends, which lost 4 bases and 4 bases, there was a span of 11 bases. CDR3 length: 14 amino acids. The germline V gene has CDR1 SGHVS and CDR2 FNYEAQ.

This chain connects TRBV6-1 to TRBJ1-2, with D possibly being TRBD1 (5 bases). The CDR3 contains 17 residues. Trimming shortened V by 2 bases and J by 4 bases, and 20 bases separated the two germline ends. The germline V gene encodes CDR1 MNHNS and CDR2 SASEGT. The CDR3 sequence is CASSERIRRQQVYGYTF. CDR3 nucleotide sequence: TGTGCCAGCAGTGAAAGAATCAGGAGACAGCAAGTCTATGGCTACACCTTC.

The rearrangement joins TRBV28 to TRBJ2-5, with 10 bases that match TRBD2. The CDR3 covers 18 residues. V was clipped by 5 bases and J by 3 bases; unmatched bases: 15. The germline V gene has CDR1 MDHEN and CDR2 SYDVKM. The CDR3 DNA follows: TGTGCCAGCAGTCCACGCCTCGCTAGCGGGGGCCCCAAAGAGACCCAGTACTTC. This gives the protein CASSPRLASGGPKETQYF.